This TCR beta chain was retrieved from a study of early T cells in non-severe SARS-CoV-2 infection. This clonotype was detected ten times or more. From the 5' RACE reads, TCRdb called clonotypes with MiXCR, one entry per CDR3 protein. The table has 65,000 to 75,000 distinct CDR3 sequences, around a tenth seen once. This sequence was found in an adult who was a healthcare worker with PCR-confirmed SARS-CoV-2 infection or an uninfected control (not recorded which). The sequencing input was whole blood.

CDR3 nucleotides: TGTGCCAGCACCCCGTTCTATCCAACCTACGAGCAGTACTTC. Protein product: CASTPFYPTYEQYF. V is TRBV12-3 or TRBV12-4 and J is TRBJ2-7; D is uncertain. The V gene lost 7 bases and the J gene lost 2 bases, with 15 bases spanning the gap. The length of the CDR3 is 14 residues.